This T cell receptor (beta chain) was observed in a study of T cell responses to AZD1222 COVID-19 vaccine. Comments on this clone: Its antigen is not known.

The CDR3 runs 17 residues. Germline CDR1 is SGHNT and CDR2 is YYREEE (reference sequence). Germline trimming cut 5 bases from V and 6 bases from J; bases unmatched to any gene: 12. Repertoires were generated with immunoSEQ multiplex PCR, while TCRdb's copy carries only in-frame clones and drops some. In the table there are around 130,000 clones, roughly 86% of which are singletons. The study's findings and limits: Repertoires in all cases were sampled only once the peak T cell response had passed.

This chain connects TRBV5-4 to TRBJ2-2, with 11 bases matching TRBD1. Here the sequenced sample was peripheral blood, taken on day 0 of AZD1222 vaccination. The TCR originated in an adult in good health. The CDR3 nucleotides are TGTGCCAGCAGACCTGGACAGGGGGCGGTTGAGGCCGGGGAGCTGTTTTTT. It specifies CASRPGQGAVEAGELFF.